This TCR beta chain is drawn from a study of regulatory and conventional T cells in RAG deficiency. V dropped 3 bases and J dropped 8; count of bases not matched to a gene: 7. The CDR3 consists of 14 residues. Germline loops: CDR1 MNHEY, CDR2 SMNVEV (reference sequence). Conventional CD4+ T cells were sorted from blood as CD25-low CD127-high cells. Data came from immunoSEQ multiplex PCR; TCRdb stores just in-frame clones and leaves some out. The sample holds approximately 28,000 clones, roughly 96% seen once. Only one count was recorded for this clone. These data also featured in a second study, about regulatory T cells. This second study says: Amplification used 52 TRBV primers and 13 TRBJ primers.

The specimen sequenced was CD25- CD4+ T cells sorted from blood. This chain uses TRBV27 with TRBJ1-1, with TRBD1 matching 9 bases. This TCR was recovered from a human donor in good health. The CDR3 DNA follows: TGTGCCAGCAGTTTCCAGGACAGGGGTTTCGAAGCTTTCTTT. As protein: CASSFQDRGFEAFF.